The rows below give T cell receptor beta chains drawn from one sample of a study of T cell repertoires in cytomegalovirus infection. From the reads, TCRdb called clonotypes with MiXCR, one entry per CDR3 protein. This table holds approximately 1,000,000 distinct CDR3 sequences, approximately 30% found once. Their target antigens are unknown. The sequencing used cultured CD8+ T cells from PBMCs, collected from culture after CMV antigen stimulation. The origin of the receptors is a human donor in good health (CMV status not recorded). Some clones in this sample may be carry-over from other donors' samples. The CDR3 runs from the conserved cysteine through the conserved F or W. A D gene is named only where the DNA matches it firmly. A row's size may be missing; if present it is once, few, many or a size class.

abundance | j_gene | v_gene | d_gene | CDR3aa | CDR3nt
many | TRBJ1-2 | TRBV7-9 | . | CASSLSHTNYGYTF | TGTGCCAGCAGCTTATCACATACTAACTATGGCTACACCTTC
few | TRBJ2-5 | TRBV4-1 | . | CASSQWGDGETQYF | TGCGCCAGCAGCCAATGGGGGGACGGCGAGACCCAGTACTTC
. | TRBJ2-3 | TRBV9 | TRBD1 | CASSVEGAADTQYF | TGTGCCAGCAGCGTAGAGGGGGCAGCAGATACGCAGTATTTT
. | TRBJ1-2 | TRBV28 | . | CASSYNRDGYTF | TGTGCCAGCAGTTATAACAGGGATGGCTACACCTTC
. | TRBJ1-1 | TRBV12-3/TRBV12-4 | . | CASNQDRLNTEAFF | TGTGCCAGCAACCAAGACAGGTTGAACACTGAAGCTTTCTTT
many | TRBJ2-1 | TRBV7-6 | . | CASSFGQSNEQFF | TGTGCCAGCAGCTTTGGACAGAGCAATGAGCAGTTCTTC
few | TRBJ1-3 | TRBV7-4 | . | CASSSPRGSGNTIYF | TGTGCCAGCAGCTCGCCGAGGGGCTCGGGAAACACCATATATTTT
few | TRBJ2-1 | TRBV7-6 | . | CASSQTYGRDYNEQFF | TGTGCCAGCAGCCAAACGTACGGCCGGGACTACAATGAGCAGTTCTTC
. | TRBJ1-5 | TRBV6-1 | TRBD1 | CASSALTGTGNQPQHF | TGTGCCAGCAGTGCCTTAACCGGGACAGGTAATCAGCCCCAGCATTTT
few | TRBJ2-5 | TRBV6-2/TRBV6-3 | . | CASTSLTGTETQYF | TGTGCCAGCACCTCCCTGACAGGCACCGAGACCCAGTACTTC
. | TRBJ1-5 | TRBV12-5 | . | CATPTGTYSNQPQHF | TGTGCTACACCAACCGGGACGTATAGCAATCAGCCCCAGCATTTT
. | TRBJ2-1 | TRBV27 | . | CASSPYLGGNYNEQFF | TGTGCCAGCAGTCCCTATCTGGGGGGAAACTACAATGAGCAGTTCTTC
many | TRBJ1-1 | TRBV11-1 | TRBD1 | CASSPSHHPRQGSEAFF | TGTGCCAGCAGCCCAAGCCACCACCCGAGACAGGGATCTGAAGCTTTCTTT
few | TRBJ2-2 | TRBV7-3 | . | CASSLTAGRANTGELFF | TGTGCCAGCAGCTTAACGGCGGGCAGGGCTAACACCGGGGAGCTGTTTTTT
few | TRBJ1-1 | TRBV7-2 | . | CATTGGATSEAFF | TGTGCCACAACGGGGGGAGCGACCTCTGAAGCTTTCTTT
few | TRBJ1-2 | TRBV7-2 | . | CASSALGTDYGYTF | TGTGCCAGCAGCGCCCTCGGGACGGACTATGGCTACACCTTC
. | TRBJ2-2 | TRBV5-1 | . | CASSLAQGTGELFF | TGCGCCAGCAGCTTGGCACAGGGCACCGGGGAGCTGTTTTTT
few | TRBJ1-2 | TRBV6-5 | . | CASSYGSSYGYTF | TGTGCCAGCAGTTACGGCAGTTCCTATGGCTACACCTTC
few | TRBJ1-1 | TRBV19 | . | CASTWGPEAFF | TGTGCCAGTACCTGGGGCCCTGAAGCTTTCTTT
. | TRBJ2-3 | TRBV15 | . | CATSRGAGDTQYF | TGTGCCACCAGCAGGGGAGCAGGGGATACGCAGTATTTT
. | TRBJ2-3 | TRBV7-9 | . | CASSSPRDKSTDTQYF | TGTGCCAGCAGCTCCCCCCGGGACAAAAGCACAGATACGCAGTATTTT
few | TRBJ2-2 | TRBV19 | . | CASRGSWSGTGELFF | TGTGCCAGTAGAGGGTCCTGGTCGGGCACCGGGGAGCTGTTTTTT
few | TRBJ2-1 | TRBV28 | TRBD2 | CASSSKSGGAYNEQFF | TGTGCCAGCAGCTCGAAAAGCGGGGGGGCCTACAATGAGCAGTTCTTC
few | TRBJ2-2 | TRBV6-2/TRBV6-3 | . | CASSYSRVPESGELFF | TGTGCCAGCAGTTATTCACGGGTTCCGGAGTCCGGGGAGCTGTTTTTT
few | TRBJ2-1 | TRBV7-9 | . | CASSPGASDEQFF | TGTGCCAGCAGTCCAGGGGCTTCGGATGAGCAGTTCTTC
many | TRBJ1-1 | TRBV7-8 | . | CASSLRPSNTEAFF | TGTGCCAGCAGCTTAAGACCCTCGAACACTGAAGCTTTCTTT
many | TRBJ1-1 | TRBV7-2 | . | CASSFTGSALLLNTEAFF | TGTGCCAGCAGCTTTACAGGGTCCGCCCTCTTGTTGAACACTGAAGCTTTCTTT
few | TRBJ1-2 | TRBV4-1 | TRBD1 | CASSQALGQGHGYTF | TGCGCCAGCAGCCAAGCCTTGGGACAGGGCCATGGCTACACCTTC
many | TRBJ1-5 | TRBV7-6 | . | CASSLGAGDQPQHF | TGTGCCAGCAGCTTAGGGGCAGGGGACCAGCCCCAGCATTTT
few | TRBJ2-7 | TRBV7-6 | . | CASSLGALPSPGHSYEQYF | TGTGCCAGCAGCTTAGGAGCGCTACCTTCTCCGGGACATTCCTACGAGCAGTACTTC
few | TRBJ2-3 | TRBV6-1 | . | CASSDGTDTQYF | TGTGCCAGCAGTGATGGCACAGATACGCAGTATTTT
many | TRBJ2-1 | TRBV7-6 | . | CASSPVDVSVANEQFF | TGTGCCAGCAGCCCGGTTGACGTTTCGGTCGCTAATGAGCAGTTCTTC
few | TRBJ2-2 | TRBV25-1 | . | CASSDLLLGDTGELFF | TGTGCCAGCAGTGACCTGTTGCTGGGAGACACCGGGGAGCTGTTTTTT
. | TRBJ2-1 | TRBV27 | TRBD2 | CASSLRSGGLYNEQFF | TGTGCCAGCAGTTTACGGTCGGGGGGGCTCTACAATGAGCAGTTCTTC